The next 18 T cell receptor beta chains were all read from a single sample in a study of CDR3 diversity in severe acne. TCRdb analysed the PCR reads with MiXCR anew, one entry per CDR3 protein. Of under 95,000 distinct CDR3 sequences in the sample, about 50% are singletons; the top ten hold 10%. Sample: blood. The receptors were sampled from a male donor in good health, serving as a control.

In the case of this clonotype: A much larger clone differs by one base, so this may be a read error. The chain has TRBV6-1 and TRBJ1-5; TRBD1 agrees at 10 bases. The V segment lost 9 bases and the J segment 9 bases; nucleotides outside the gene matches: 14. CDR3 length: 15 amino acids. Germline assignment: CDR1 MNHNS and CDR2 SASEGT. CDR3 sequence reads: CASFLTGGSSRPQHF. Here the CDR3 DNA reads TGTGCCAGTTTCCTGACAGGGGGCTCGAGTCGGCCCCAGCATTTT.

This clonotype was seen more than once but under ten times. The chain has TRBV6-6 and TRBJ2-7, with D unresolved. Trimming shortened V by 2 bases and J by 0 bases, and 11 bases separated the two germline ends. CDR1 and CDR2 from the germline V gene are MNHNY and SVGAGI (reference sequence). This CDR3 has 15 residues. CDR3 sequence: CASSYIGGSSYEQYF. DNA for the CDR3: TGTGCCAGCAGTTACATCGGCGGAAGCTCCTACGAGCAGTACTTC.

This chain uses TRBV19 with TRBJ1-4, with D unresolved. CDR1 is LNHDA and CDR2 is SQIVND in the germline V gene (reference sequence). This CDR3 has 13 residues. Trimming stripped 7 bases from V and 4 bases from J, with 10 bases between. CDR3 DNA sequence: TGTGCCAGTACTCAGGTCCTTAATGAAAAACTGTTTTTT. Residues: CASTQVLNEKLFF.

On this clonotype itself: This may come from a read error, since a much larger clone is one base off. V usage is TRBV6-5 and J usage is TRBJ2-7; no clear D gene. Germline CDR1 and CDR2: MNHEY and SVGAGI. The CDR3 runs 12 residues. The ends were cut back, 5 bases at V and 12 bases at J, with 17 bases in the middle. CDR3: CASSRTGPKLYF. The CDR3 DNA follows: TGTGCCAGCAGTCGAACGGGCCCGAAGCTGTACTTC.

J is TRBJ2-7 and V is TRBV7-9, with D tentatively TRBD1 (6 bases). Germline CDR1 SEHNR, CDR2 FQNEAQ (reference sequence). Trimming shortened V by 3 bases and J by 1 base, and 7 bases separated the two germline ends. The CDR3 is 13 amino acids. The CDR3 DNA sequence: TGTGCCAGCAGCTTTACAGGGTCCTACGAGCAGTACTTC. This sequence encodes CASSFTGSYEQYF.

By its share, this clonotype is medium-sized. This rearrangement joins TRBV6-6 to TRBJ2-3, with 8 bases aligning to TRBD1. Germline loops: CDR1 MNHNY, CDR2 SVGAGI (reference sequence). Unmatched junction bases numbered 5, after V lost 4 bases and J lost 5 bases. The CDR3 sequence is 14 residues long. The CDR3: CASSSWTGRDTQYF. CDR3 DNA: TGTGCCAGCAGTTCCTGGACAGGGCGAGATACGCAGTATTTT.

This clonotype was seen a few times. This chain's CDR3 is CASSPPTGGQGSYEQYF. The CDR3 DNA sequence: TGCGCCAGCAGCCCGCCGACAGGGGGACAGGGCTCCTACGAGCAGTACTTC. The rearrangement joins TRBV4-1 to TRBJ2-7; TRBD1 agrees at 9 bases. V gave up 4 bases and J gave up 0 bases; unmatched junction bases: 10. Germline CDR1 MGHRA, CDR2 YSYEKL. The CDR3 is 17 residues long.

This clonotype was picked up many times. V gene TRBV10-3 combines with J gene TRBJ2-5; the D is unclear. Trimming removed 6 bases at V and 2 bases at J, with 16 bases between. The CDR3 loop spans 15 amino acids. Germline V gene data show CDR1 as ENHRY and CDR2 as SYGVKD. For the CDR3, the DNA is TGTGCCATCAGCCCTGGAACTCCATCGCAAGAGACCCAGTACTTC. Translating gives CAISPGTPSQETQYF.

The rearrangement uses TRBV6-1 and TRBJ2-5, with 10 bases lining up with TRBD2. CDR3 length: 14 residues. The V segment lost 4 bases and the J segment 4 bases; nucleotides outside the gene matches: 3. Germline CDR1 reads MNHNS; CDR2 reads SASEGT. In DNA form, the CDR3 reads TGTGCCAGCAGTGGACTAGCGGGTCGAGAGACCCAGTACTTC. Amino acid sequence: CASSGLAGRETQYF.

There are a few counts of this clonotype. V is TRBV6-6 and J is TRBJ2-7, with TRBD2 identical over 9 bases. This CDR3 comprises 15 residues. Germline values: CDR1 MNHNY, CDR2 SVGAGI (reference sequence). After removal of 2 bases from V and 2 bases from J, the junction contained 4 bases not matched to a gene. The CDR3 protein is CASSYVAGDTYEQYF. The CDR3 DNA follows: TGTGCCAGCAGTTACGTAGCGGGAGATACCTACGAGCAGTACTTC.

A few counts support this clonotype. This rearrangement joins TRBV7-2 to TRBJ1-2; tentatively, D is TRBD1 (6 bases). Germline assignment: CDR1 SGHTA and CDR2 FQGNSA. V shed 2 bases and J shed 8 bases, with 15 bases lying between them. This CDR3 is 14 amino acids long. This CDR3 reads CASSLSGHSYGYTF. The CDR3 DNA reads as TGTGCCAGCAGCTTATCGGGACATTCGTACGGCTACACCTTC.

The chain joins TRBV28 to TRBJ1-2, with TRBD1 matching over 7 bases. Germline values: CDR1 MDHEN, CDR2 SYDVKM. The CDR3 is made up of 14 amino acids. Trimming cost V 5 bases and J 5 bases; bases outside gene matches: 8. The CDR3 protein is CASSIPEGQYGYTF. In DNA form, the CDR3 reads TGTGCCAGCAGTATCCCCGAGGGACAGTATGGCTACACCTTC.

CDR3 loop: CSAPRTGQFYEQYF. CDR3 nucleotides: TGCAGTGCTCCTCGGACAGGGCAGTTCTACGAGCAGTACTTC. V and J are TRBV20-1 and TRBJ2-7; 8 bases agree with TRBD1. V shed 5 bases and J 3 bases; nucleotides not matched to a gene: 9. Germline values: CDR1 DFQATT, CDR2 SNEGSKA (reference sequence). There are 14 residues in the CDR3.

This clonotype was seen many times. CDR3 sequence: CAFAHRQQETQYF. In DNA form, the CDR3 reads TGTGCCTTCGCGCACCGTCAACAAGAGACCCAGTACTTC. This chain connects TRBV30 to TRBJ2-5; no firm D call. CDR3 length equals 13 residues. V dropped 7 bases and J dropped 2 bases, with 14 bases sitting between them. Germline-derived CDR1 and CDR2 are GTSNPN and SVGIG (reference sequence).

In nucleotides, the CDR3 is TGTGCCAGCAGGCGGGGACAGACGCCTTACTATGGCTACACCTTC. Protein sequence: CASRRGQTPYYGYTF. The J gene is TRBJ1-2, the V gene TRBV6-5; TRBD1 matches at 7 bases. This CDR3 has 15 residues. With V trimmed by 6 bases and J by 3 bases, 10 bases remained unmatched. Germline assignment: CDR1 MNHEY and CDR2 SVGAGI.

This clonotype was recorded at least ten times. The CDR3 nucleotides are TGTGCCAGCAGGTGGACAGGGGGCCGCGGGGAGCTGTTTTTT. It codes for CASRWTGGRGELFF. V and J are TRBV12-3 or TRBV12-4 and TRBJ2-2, with TRBD1 identical over 11 bases. This CDR3 has 14 residues. V lost 6 bases to trimming and J lost 7 bases; unmatched junction nucleotides: 4.

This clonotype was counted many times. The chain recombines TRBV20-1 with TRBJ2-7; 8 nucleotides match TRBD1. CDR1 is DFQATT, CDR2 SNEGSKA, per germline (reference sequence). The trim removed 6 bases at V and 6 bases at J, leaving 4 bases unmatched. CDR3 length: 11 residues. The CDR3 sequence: CSAHDRGEQYF. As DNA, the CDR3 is TGCAGTGCGCATGACAGGGGCGAGCAGTACTTC.

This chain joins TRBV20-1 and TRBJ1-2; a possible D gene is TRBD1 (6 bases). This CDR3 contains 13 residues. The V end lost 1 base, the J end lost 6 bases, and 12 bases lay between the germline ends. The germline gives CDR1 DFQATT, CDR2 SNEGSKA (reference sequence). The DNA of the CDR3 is TGCAGTGCTAGAGGACAGGTGGCGAATGGCTACACCTTC. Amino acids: CSARGQVANGYTF.